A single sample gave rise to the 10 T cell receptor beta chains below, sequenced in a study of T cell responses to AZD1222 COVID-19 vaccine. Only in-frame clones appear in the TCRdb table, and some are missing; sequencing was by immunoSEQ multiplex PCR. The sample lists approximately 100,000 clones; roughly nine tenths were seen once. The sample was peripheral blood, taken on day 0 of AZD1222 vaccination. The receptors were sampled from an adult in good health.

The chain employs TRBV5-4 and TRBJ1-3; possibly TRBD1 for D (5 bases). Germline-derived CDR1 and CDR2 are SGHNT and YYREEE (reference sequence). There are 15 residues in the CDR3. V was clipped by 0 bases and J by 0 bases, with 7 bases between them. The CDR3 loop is CASSLDRSSGNTIYF. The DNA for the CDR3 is TGTGCCAGCAGCTTGGACAGGAGCTCTGGAAACACCATATATTTT.

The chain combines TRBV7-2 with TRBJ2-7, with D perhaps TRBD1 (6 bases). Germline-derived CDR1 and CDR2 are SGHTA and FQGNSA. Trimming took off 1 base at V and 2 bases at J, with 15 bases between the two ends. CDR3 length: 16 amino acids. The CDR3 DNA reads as TGTGCCAGCAGCTTAGGGCCCACAGGGCCAACCTACGAGCAGTACTTC. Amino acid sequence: CASSLGPTGPTYEQYF. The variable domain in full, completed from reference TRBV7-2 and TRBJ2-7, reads GAGVSQSPSNKVTEKGKDVELRCDPISGHTALYWYRQSLGQGLEFLIYFQGNSAPDKSGLPSDRFSAERTGGSVSTLTIQRTQQEDSAVYLCASSLGPTGPTYEQYFGPGTRLTVT.

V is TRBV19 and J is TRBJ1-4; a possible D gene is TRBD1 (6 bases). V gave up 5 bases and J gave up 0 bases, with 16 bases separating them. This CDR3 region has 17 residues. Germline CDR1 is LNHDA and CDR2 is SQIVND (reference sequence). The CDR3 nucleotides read TGTGCCAGTAGTGCCCCGAGACAGGCAGCAACTAATGAAAAACTGTTTTTT. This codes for CASSAPRQAATNEKLFF.

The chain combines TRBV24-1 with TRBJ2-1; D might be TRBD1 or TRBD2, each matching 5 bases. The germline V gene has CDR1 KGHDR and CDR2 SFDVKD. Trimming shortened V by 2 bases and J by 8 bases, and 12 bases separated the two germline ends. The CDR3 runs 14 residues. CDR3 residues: CATSDSGRSDEQFF. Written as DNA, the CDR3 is TGTGCCACCAGTGATTCGGGACGGTCAGATGAGCAGTTCTTC.

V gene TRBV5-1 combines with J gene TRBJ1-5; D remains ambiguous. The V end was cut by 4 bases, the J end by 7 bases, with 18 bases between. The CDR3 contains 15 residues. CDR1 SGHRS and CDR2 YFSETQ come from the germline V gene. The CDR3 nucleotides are TGCGCCAGCAGCGTCACGACGGGCGGGAAGCAGCCCCAGCATTTT. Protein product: CASSVTTGGKQPQHF.

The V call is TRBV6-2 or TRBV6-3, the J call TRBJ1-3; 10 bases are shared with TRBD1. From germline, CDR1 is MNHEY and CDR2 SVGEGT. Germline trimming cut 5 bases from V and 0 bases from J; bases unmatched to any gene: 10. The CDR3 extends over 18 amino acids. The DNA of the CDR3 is TGTGCCAGCAGTACGACGATAAGGACAGGGGGCTCTGGAAACACCATATATTTT. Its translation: CASSTTIRTGGSGNTIYF.

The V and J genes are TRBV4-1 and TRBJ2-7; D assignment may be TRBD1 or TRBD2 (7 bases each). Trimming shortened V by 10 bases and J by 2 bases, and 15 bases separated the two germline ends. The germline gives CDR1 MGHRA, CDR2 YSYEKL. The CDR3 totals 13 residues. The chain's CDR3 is CATGGGSTYEQYF. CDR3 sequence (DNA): TGCGCCACAGGGGGGGGGTCTACCTACGAGCAGTACTTC.

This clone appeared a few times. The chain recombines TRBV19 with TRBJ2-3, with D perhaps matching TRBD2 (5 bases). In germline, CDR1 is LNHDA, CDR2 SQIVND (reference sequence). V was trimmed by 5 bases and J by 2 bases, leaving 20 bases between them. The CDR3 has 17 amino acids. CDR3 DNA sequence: TGTGCCAGTAGTTCCCTTTCCACGGGAATTAACACAGATACGCAGTATTTT. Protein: CASSSLSTGINTDTQYF.

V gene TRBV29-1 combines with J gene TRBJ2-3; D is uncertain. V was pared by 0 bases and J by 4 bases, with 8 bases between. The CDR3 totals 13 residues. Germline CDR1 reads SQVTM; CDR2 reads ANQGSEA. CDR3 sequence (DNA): TGCAGCGTTGAAGATGTAGCCGCAGATACGCAGTATTTT. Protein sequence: CSVEDVAADTQYF.

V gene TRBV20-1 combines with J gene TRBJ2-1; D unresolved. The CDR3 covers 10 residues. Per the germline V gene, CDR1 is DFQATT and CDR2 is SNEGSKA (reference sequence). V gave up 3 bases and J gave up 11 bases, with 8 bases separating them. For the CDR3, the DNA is TGCAGTGCTAGTAACGATCAGCAGTTCTTC. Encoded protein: CSASNDQQFF.